These T cell receptor beta chains were read from a single sample in a study of patients and donors after allogeneic stem cell transplantation. MiXCR, run by TCRdb on the RT-PCR reads, gives a single entry per CDR3 protein. The profile covers about 200,000 distinct CDR3 sequences, with less than 50% appearing a single time and 11% taken by the ten largest. Material: blood, either unsorted or a sorted T cell fraction (not recorded which). These receptors were taken from a human donor who was either an allogeneic HSCT recipient or a stem cell or donor lymphocyte infusion donor (not recorded which). It is not recorded whose cells these are; they may come from a transplant donor. The CDR3 runs from the conserved cysteine through the conserved F or W. Each record gives: V gene, D gene, J gene, clone size, CDR3 DNA, CDR3 protein. D genes are given only for firm matches. Clone size, where shown, is once, few, many, or a class for clones that have expanded.

>TRBV5-1|TRBD2|TRBJ2-7|few
TGCGCCAGCAGCTTGTCTAGCGGGGGGAGCTCCTACGAGCAGTACTTC
CASSLSSGGSSYEQYF
>TRBV5-6|TRBD1|TRBJ1-4|NA
TGTGCCAGCAGCCGCTGGGACAGCGACGCAACTAATGAAAAACTGTTTTTT
CASSRWDSDATNEKLFF
>TRBV29-1|TRBD1|TRBJ1-2|few
TGCAGCGTTGGGGACAGAGTCTATGGCTACACCTTC
CSVGDRVYGYTF
>TRBV7-9|TRBD1|TRBJ1-1|NA
TGTGCCAGCAGCCCAGCGGACAGGGGGAACACTGAAGCTTTCTTT
CASSPADRGNTEAFF
>TRBV7-3|TRBD2|TRBJ2-3|NA
TGTGCCAGCAGCCCGGGGGGACATACGCAGTATTTT
CASSPGGHTQYF
>TRBV12-3/TRBV12-4|TRBD1|TRBJ2-7|NA
TGTGCCAGCAGTTTATGGCAGGGGGCGTACGAGCAGTACTTC
CASSLWQGAYEQYF
>TRBV7-3|NA|TRBJ2-3|once
TGTGCCAGCAGCAATACCGGACTTCTCACAGATACGCAGTATTTT
CASSNTGLLTDTQYF
>TRBV7-9|TRBD1|TRBJ1-1|few
TGTGCCAGCAGCTTTAGGCCGTGGGCCAGGGGGAAGAACACTGAAGCTTTCTTT
CASSFRPWARGKNTEAFF
>TRBV20-1|TRBD1|TRBJ1-1|few
TGCACCCTTGGGCGACAGGGAAACTTCATGAACACTGAAGCTTTCTTT
CTLGRQGNFMNTEAFF
>TRBV28|NA|TRBJ1-6|few
TGTGCCAGCAGTTTGGGCAGGGGCCTCTCACCCCTCCACTTT
CASSLGRGLSPLHF
>TRBV28|NA|TRBJ2-7|NA
TGTGCCAGCAGAGTCGACCGATCCTACGAGCAGTACTTC
CASRVDRSYEQYF
>TRBV4-1|NA|TRBJ1-2|NA
TGCGCCAGCAGCCCAGGAGAACAGAAGGACCTCTATGGCTACACCTTC
CASSPGEQKDLYGYTF
>TRBV20-1|NA|TRBJ1-4|few
TGCAGTGCTAGGTTGACCGGGAAACTGTTTTTT
CSARLTGKLFF
>TRBV7-9|NA|TRBJ2-5|few
TGTGCCAGCACTGATAAGGGGCGCGTGGAGACCCAGTACTTC
CASTDKGRVETQYF
>TRBV4-1|NA|TRBJ2-7|NA
TGCGCCAGCAGCCAAGATCAGGGCAGGACCTACGAGCAGTACTTC
CASSQDQGRTYEQYF
>TRBV20-1|NA|TRBJ2-7|NA
TGCAGTGCTAGAGATCAGGCCTCGGGAGTCCTCTTACAGCAGTACTTC
CSARDQASGVLLQQYF
>TRBV5-1|TRBD2|TRBJ2-3|NA
TGCGCCAGCAGAACTAGCGGGGGGCCGGGTAATACGCAGTATTTT
CASRTSGGPGNTQYF
>TRBV20-1|TRBD1|TRBJ1-2|few
TGCAGTGCTAGAGATCCAGGGGGCGTTTCCTATGGCTACACCTTC
CSARDPGGVSYGYTF
>TRBV12-3/TRBV12-4|NA|TRBJ1-4|NA
TGTGCCAGCACCTTGACTAGTACAGAAAAACTGTTTTTT
CASTLTSTEKLFF
>TRBV4-1|TRBD1|TRBJ1-3|NA
TGCGCCAGCAGTCCGAAACAGGGGACCTACTCTGGAAACACCATATATTTT
CASSPKQGTYSGNTIYF
>TRBV9|TRBD1|TRBJ1-2|NA
TGTGCCAGCAGCGTAGGACTCCACCGGGACAGGGTTCCCTATGGCTACACCTTC
CASSVGLHRDRVPYGYTF
>TRBV12-3/TRBV12-4|TRBD2|TRBJ2-5|NA
TGTGCCAGCAGCCCCCTAGCGGGGGGGCAAGAGACCCAGTACTTC
CASSPLAGGQETQYF
>TRBV10-3|TRBD1|TRBJ1-5|few
TGTGCCATCAGCGGGACAGGGGGCGACCCCCAGCATTTT
CAISGTGGDPQHF
>TRBV9|NA|TRBJ1-3|few
TGTGCCAGCAGCGTAGGGGTAGCCTCTGGAAACACCATATATTTT
CASSVGVASGNTIYF
>TRBV2|NA|TRBJ2-5|NA
TGTGCCAGCAGTGAGGGCGGGGCGTTCCAAGAGACCCAGTACTTC
CASSEGGAFQETQYF
>TRBV5-1|TRBD1|TRBJ2-3|NA
TGCGCCAGCAGCCAACAGGGGGATACGCAGTATTTT
CASSQQGDTQYF
>TRBV11-1|NA|TRBJ1-1|NA
TGTGCCAGCAGCTTCGGTCCCACAAACACCTTCATGTGGGCTTTCTTT
CASSFGPTNTFMWAFF
>TRBV5-1|NA|TRBJ2-1|few
TGCGCCAGCAGCTTGGCGGGAGAGCAGTTCTTC
CASSLAGEQFF
>TRBV6-5|TRBD1|TRBJ1-6|NA
TGTGCCAGCAGCCGCACCGGGACAGGGCACTATAATTCACCCCTCCACTTT
CASSRTGTGHYNSPLHF
>TRBV12-3/TRBV12-4|NA|TRBJ2-1|NA
TGTGCCAGCACCCCATTACAGGCCCTTGAGCAGTTCTTC
CASTPLQALEQFF
>TRBV2|NA|TRBJ1-1|NA
TGTGCCAGCCGCATGAATACGGGGTACGCAAGGAACACTGAAGCTTTCTTT
CASRMNTGYARNTEAFF
>TRBV5-6|TRBD2|TRBJ2-3|NA
TGTGCCAGCAGCTTTAGCGGGGAAGAAGATACGCAGTATTTT
CASSFSGEEDTQYF
>TRBV7-9|NA|TRBJ2-7|NA
TGTGCCAGCAGCCCCCTCCGGCGGAGCTCCTACGAGCAGTGCTTC
CASSPLRRSSYEQCF
>TRBV7-2|NA|TRBJ2-5|NA
TGTGCCAGCAGCCCCGGATATTGGGAGACCCAGTACTTC
CASSPGYWETQYF
>TRBV20-1|NA|TRBJ2-2|NA
TGCAGTGCTCCTCGGGCGTCCCGGGGCGGGGAGCTGTTTTTT
CSAPRASRGGELFF
>TRBV4-3|NA|TRBJ1-6|NA
TGCGCCAGCAGCCAAGCAAGGGCCCCCCATTCACCCCTCCACTTT
CASSQARAPHSPLHF
>TRBV5-5|NA|TRBJ1-2|few
TGTGCCAGCAGCCCTCACAATCCGAGCCTTGGGGGCTACACCTTC
CASSPHNPSLGGYTF
>TRBV12-3/TRBV12-4|TRBD1|TRBJ1-2|few
TGTGCCAGCAGAGAGAGGGGGACAGGGGCTAACTATGGCTACACCTTC
CASRERGTGANYGYTF
>TRBV25-1|TRBD1|TRBJ1-6|few
TGTGCCAGCAGTGAATTGACAGGGGGGGGATCACCCCTCCACTTT
CASSELTGGGSPLHF
>TRBV5-1|NA|TRBJ1-2|few
TGCGCCAGCAGCTTTGGACCGGGTAATAACTATGGCTACACCTTC
CASSFGPGNNYGYTF
>TRBV24-1|TRBD1|TRBJ1-4|NA
TGTGCCACCAGTGAGCGTACAGGGGCTGCTGAAAAACTGTTTTTT
CATSERTGAAEKLFF
>TRBV12-3/TRBV12-4|NA|TRBJ1-1|NA
TGTGCCAGCAGTTCCCCAGTGAACACTGAAGCTTTCTTT
CASSSPVNTEAFF
>TRBV6-2/TRBV6-3|TRBD1|TRBJ2-1|NA
TGTGCCAGCAGTTTCCAGGGGGCTGGATACAATGAGCAGTTCTTC
CASSFQGAGYNEQFF